This T cell receptor beta chain was recovered during a study of CD8 T cells in Susac syndrome. Points from the study as a whole: As the study acknowledged, the number of individuals in its TCR sequencing and HLA analysis was relatively small.

About this clonotype: As yet, its antigen is unknown.

With random hexamers, reverse transcription was performed on about 0.45 to 1 ug of RNA. Amplification of TCR beta CDR3 by immunoSEQ multiplex PCR spanned 54 Vbeta and 13 Jbeta. TCRdb used MiXCR to reprocess the immunoSEQ multiplex PCR reads, holding one entry per CDR3 protein. This table holds roughly 200,000 distinct CDR3 sequences, around 95% found once. V shed 4 bases and J shed 8 bases, with 9 bases lying between them. There are 11 residues in the CDR3. The V gene's germline CDR1 is SQVTM and CDR2 ANQGSEA. The T cells that were sequenced for TCR beta were CD8+ and CD4+ cells from blood. It was negative isolation that provided the CD8+ and CD4+ T cells, whereas TEMRA cells were enriched by FACS.

The chain couples TRBV29-1 to TRBJ2-1; the D is unclear. The TCR sequence derives from a human donor with multiple sclerosis. Material for sequencing was CD4+ T cells from PBMCs. DNA for the CDR3: TGCAGCGTTGGGGCAGGTTATGAGCAGTTCTTC. Translating it yields CSVGAGYEQFF.